The T cell receptor (beta chain) described here comes from a study of T cell repertoires in cytomegalovirus infection. As for the study in general: CMV infection plus the matching HLA type was flagged by public TCR beta signatures. Study-wide results and limits: In two of eight donors, the top clonotype was HLA-C-restricted CMV-specific. CMV carriers with the relevant HLA were identified by cumulative public TCR beta family frequency.

The CDR3 is 17 amino acids. CDR1 is SGHRS, CDR2 YFSETQ, per germline. A word on this clonotype: Antigen specificity is unknown. At one of its ends the junction is not consistent with the germline gene, which may arise from a read error.

TCRdb reprocessed the reads with MiXCR, giving one entry per CDR3 protein. Counted here are around 550,000 distinct CDR3 sequences, more than 25% occurring once; the ten biggest clones make up under 15%. The source material was PBMCs. This rearrangement joins TRBV5-1 to TRBJ2-2; 10 bases align to TRBD2. This TCR was sampled from a human donor in good health (CMV status not recorded). Some clones in this sample may be carry-over from other donors' samples. The DNA for the CDR3 is TGCGCCAGCAGCGAACTAGCGGGGCCCCCGGGGGCCGGGGAGCTGGTTTTT. It translates to CASSELAGPPGAGELVF.